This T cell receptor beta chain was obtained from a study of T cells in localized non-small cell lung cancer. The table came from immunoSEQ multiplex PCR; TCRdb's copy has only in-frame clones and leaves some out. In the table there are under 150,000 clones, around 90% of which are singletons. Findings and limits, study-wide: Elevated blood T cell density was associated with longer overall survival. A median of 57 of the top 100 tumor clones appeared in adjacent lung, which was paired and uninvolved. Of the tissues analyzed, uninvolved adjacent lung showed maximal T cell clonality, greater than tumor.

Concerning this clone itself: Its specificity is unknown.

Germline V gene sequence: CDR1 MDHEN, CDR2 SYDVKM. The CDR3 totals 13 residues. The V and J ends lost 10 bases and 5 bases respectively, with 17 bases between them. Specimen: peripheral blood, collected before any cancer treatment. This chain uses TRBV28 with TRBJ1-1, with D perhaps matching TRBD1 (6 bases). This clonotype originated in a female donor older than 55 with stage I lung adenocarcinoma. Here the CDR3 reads CAIRGLPGTEAFF. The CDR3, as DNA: TGTGCCATCCGGGGGCTCCCTGGAACTGAAGCTTTCTTT.